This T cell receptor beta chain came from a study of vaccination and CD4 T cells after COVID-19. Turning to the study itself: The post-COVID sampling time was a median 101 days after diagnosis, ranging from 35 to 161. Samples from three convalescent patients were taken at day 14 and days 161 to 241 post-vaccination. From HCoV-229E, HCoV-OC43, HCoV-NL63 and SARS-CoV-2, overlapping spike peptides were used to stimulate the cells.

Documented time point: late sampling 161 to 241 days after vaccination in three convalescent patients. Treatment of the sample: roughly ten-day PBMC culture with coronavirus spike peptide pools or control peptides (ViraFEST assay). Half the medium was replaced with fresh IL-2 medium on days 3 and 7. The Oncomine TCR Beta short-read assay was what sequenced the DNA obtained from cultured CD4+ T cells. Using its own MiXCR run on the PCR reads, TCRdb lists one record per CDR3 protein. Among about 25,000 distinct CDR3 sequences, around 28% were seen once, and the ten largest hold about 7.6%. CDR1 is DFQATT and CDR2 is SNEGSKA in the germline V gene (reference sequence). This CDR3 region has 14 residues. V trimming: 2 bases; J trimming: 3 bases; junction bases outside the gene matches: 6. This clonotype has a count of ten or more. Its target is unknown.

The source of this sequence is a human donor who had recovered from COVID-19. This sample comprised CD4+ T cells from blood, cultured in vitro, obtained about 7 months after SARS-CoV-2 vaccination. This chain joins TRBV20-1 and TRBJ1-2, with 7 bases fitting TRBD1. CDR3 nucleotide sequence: TGCAGTGCTAGACGATCCGGGACAGACTATGGCTACACCTTC. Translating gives CSARRSGTDYGYTF.